Presented here are 3 T cell receptor beta chains from one specimen sequenced in a study of OX40 agonist ivuxolimab in advanced cancers. The method was immunoSEQ multiplex PCR; TCRdb's version includes in-frame clones alone and lacks a portion of them. The sample includes more than 75,000 clones, about 85% of them seen just once. Sequenced material: CD4+ or CD8+ T cells sorted from blood, taken in a trial of the OX40 agonist ivuxolimab. The source is an adult with an advanced solid tumor such as melanoma, head and neck, liver or kidney cancer.

The chain uses TRBV18 and TRBJ1-2; D may be TRBD1 (5 bases). The CDR3 has 13 residues. With 3 bases removed from V and 8 bases from J, the gap between germline ends came to 13 bases. From germline, CDR1 is KGHSH and CDR2 LQKENI. The CDR3 loop reads CASSPGAERGYTF. CDR3 DNA: TGTGCCAGCTCACCCGGGGCAGAGCGCGGCTACACCTTC. Full variable domain (remainder filled in from reference TRBV18 and TRBJ1-2): NAGVMQNPRHLVRRRGQEARLRCSPMKGHSHVYWYRQLPEEGLKFMVYLQKENIIDESGMPKERFSAEFPKEGPSILRIQQVVRGDSAAYFCASSPGAERGYTFGSGTRLTVV.

The gene calls are TRBV5-6 and TRBJ1-2; D perhaps matches TRBD1 (6 bases). V was pared by 1 base and J by 5 bases, with 21 bases between. This CDR3 has 17 amino acids. CDR1 is SGHDT, CDR2 YYEEEE, per germline. The CDR3 loop reads CASSLLKLADSLYGYTF. Written as DNA, the CDR3 is TGTGCCAGCAGCTTGCTAAAACTGGCGGACAGTCTATATGGCTACACCTTC.

The chain joins TRBV5-5 to TRBJ1-4, with TRBD1 matching over 8 bases. Germline V lookup: CDR1 SGHKS, CDR2 YYEKEE (reference sequence). V lost 4 bases and J lost 0; bases outside the gene matches: 5. This CDR3 comprises 16 residues. The CDR3 DNA is TGTGCCAGCAGCCTCGGACAGGGTGCAACTAATGAAAAACTGTTTTTT. Translated, it gives CASSLGQGATNEKLFF.